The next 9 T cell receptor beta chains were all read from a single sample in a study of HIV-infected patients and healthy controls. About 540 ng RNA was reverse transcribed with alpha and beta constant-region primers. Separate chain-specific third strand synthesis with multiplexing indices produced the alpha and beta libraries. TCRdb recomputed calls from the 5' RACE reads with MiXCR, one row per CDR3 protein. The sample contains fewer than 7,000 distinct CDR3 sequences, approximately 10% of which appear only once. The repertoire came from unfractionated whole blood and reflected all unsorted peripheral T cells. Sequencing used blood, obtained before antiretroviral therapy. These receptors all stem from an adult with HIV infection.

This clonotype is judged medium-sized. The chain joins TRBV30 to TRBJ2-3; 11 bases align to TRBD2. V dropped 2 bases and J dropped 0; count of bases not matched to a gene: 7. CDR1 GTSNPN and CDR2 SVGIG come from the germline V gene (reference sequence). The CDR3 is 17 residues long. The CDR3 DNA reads TGTGCCTGGAGTCAGACAGGGACTAGCGGAAGCACAGATACGCAGTATTTT. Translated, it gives CAWSQTGTSGSTDTQYF.

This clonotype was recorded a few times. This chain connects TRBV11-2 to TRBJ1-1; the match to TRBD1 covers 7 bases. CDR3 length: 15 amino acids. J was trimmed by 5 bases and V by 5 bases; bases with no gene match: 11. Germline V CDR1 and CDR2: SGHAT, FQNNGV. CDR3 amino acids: CASSPLTGISTEAFF. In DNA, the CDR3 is TGTGCCAGCAGCCCATTGACAGGGATAAGTACTGAAGCTTTCTTT.

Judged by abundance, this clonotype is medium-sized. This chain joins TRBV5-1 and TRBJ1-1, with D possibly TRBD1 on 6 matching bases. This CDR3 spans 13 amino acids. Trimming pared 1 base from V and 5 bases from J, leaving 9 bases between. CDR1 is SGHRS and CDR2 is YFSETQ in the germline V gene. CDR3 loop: CASSLSGVTEAFF. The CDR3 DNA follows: TGCGCCAGCAGCTTGTCAGGGGTTACTGAAGCTTTCTTT.

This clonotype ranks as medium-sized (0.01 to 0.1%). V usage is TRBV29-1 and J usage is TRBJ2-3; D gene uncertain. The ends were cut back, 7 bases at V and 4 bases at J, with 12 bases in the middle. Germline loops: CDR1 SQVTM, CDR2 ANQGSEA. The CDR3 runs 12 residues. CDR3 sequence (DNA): TGCAGCGCCCAGGAAGGCCCAGATACGCAGTATTTT. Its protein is CSAQEGPDTQYF.

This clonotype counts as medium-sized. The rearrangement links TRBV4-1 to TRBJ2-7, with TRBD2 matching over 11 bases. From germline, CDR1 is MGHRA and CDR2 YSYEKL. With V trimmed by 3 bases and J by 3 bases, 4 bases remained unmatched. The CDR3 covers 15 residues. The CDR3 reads CASSHGTSGDYEQYF. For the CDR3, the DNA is TGCGCCAGCAGCCACGGGACTAGCGGCGACTACGAGCAGTACTTC.

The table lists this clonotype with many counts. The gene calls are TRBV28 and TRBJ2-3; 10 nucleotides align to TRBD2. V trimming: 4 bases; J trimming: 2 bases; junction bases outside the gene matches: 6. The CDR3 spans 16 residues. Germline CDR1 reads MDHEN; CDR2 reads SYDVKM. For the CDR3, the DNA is TGTGCCAGCAGTTCGAGGACTAGCGGTTACACAGATACGCAGTATTTT. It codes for CASSSRTSGYTDTQYF.

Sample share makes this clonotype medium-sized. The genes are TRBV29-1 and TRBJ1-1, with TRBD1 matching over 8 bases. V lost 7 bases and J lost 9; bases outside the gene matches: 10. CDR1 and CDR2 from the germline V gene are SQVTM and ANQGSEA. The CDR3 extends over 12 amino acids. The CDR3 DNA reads TGCAGCGAGCAGGGGGCTGGATTCCAAGCTTTCTTT. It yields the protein CSEQGAGFQAFF.

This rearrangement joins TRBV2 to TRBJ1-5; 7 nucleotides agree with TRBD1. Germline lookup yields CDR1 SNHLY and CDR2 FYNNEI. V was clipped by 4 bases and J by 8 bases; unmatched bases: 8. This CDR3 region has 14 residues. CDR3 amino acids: CASSGYRGLEPQHF. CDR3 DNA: TGTGCCAGCAGTGGGTACAGGGGTTTAGAGCCCCAGCATTTT.

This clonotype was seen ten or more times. CDR3 coding DNA: TGTGCCAGCAGCCAGACGTCCGGGACTCGGGAGACCCAGTACTTC. The encoded protein is CASSQTSGTRETQYF. This chain joins TRBV4-2 and TRBJ2-5; D possibly corresponds to TRBD2 (6 bases). Germline CDR1 and CDR2: LGHNA and YNFKEQ. Trimming shortened V by 3 bases and J by 5 bases, and 16 bases separated the two germline ends. The CDR3 totals 15 residues.